This paragraph covers one T cell receptor beta chain sequence. Its antigen is still unknown. The data belong to a study of coeliac disease. Study-wide context: High-resolution HLA typing was lacking; TRBV7-2 bias was queried instead. Regarding the study as a whole: TRB repertoires were largely private, with most amino acid sequences found in only one sample.

Cells were frozen in aliquots of about 500,000, and one aliquot per fraction was sequenced. Sequencing used immunoSEQ multiplex PCR; TCRdb keeps in-frame clones, though not all of them. The sample includes some 3,300 clones, less than 75% of them seen just once. With 7 bases clipped from V and 7 bases from J, the junction kept 9 bases outside the gene matches. CDR1 and CDR2 from the germline V gene are WSHSY and SAAADI. The CDR3 has 13 amino acids. The sample consisted of lymphocytes from the gut lamina propria. The receptor's source is a man of 80 years or more without celiac disease. The V and J genes are TRBV10-2 and TRBJ2-5; TRBD1 agrees at 7 bases. The CDR3 nucleotides read TGCGCCAGCAAGACAGGGCTGGTTGGGACCCAGTACTTC. Protein: CASKTGLVGTQYF.